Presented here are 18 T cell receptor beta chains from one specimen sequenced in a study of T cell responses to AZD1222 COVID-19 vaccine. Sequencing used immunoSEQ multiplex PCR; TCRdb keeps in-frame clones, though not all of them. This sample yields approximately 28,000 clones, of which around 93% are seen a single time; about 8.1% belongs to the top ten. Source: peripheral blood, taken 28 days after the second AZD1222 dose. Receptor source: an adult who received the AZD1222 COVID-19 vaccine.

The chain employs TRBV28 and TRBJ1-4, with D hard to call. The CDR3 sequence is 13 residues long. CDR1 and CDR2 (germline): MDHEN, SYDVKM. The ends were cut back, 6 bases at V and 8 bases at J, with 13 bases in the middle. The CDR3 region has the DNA TGTGCCAGCAGCTTAGGCCTGGGCGAAAAACTGTTTTTT. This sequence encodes CASSLGLGEKLFF.

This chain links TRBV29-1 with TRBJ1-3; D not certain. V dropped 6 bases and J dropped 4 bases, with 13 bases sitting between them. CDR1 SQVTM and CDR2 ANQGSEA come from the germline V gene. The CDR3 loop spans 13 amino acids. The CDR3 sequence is CSVRGIGGNTIYF. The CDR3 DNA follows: TGCAGCGTCCGAGGGATCGGAGGAAACACCATATATTTT.

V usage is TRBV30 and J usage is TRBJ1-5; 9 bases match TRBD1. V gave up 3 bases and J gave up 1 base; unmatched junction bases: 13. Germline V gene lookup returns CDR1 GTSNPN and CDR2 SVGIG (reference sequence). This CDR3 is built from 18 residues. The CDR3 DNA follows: TGTGCCTGGAGCTCGGGACAGGGAGTGGGACGGAGCAATCAGCCCCAGCATTTT. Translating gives CAWSSGQGVGRSNQPQHF.

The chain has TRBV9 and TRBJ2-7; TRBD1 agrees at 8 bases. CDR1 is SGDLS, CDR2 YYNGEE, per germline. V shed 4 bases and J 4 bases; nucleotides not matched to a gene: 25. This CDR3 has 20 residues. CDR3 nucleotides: TGTGCCAGCAGCCCTTGGACGGACAGGGCTTTTGAACTAGCACCTTACGAGCAGTACTTC. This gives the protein CASSPWTDRAFELAPYEQYF.

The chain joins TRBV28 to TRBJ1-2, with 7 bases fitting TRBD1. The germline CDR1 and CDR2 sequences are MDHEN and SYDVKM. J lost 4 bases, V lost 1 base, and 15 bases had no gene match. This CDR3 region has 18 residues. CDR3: CASSLYLGGVPQLYGYTF. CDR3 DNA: TGTGCCAGCAGTTTATATCTAGGGGGCGTCCCCCAACTCTATGGCTACACCTTC.

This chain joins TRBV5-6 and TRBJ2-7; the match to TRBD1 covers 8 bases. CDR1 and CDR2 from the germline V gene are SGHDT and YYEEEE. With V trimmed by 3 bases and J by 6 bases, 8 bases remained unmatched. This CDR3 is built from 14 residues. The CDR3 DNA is TGTGCCAGCAGCTATGGACAGGGTAGCGGCGAGCAGTACTTC. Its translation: CASSYGQGSGEQYF.

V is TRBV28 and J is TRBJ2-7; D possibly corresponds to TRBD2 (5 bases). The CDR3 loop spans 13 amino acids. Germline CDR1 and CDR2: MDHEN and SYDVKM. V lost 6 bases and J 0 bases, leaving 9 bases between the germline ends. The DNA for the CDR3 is TGTGCCAGCAGGGTGAGGGCCTCCTACGAGCAGTACTTC. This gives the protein CASRVRASYEQYF.

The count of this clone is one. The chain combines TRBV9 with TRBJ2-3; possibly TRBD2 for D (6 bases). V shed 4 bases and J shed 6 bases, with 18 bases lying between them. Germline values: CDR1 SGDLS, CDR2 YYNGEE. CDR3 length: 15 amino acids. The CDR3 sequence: CASSSRLGGRDTQYF. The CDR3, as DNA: TGTGCCAGCAGCTCCCGACTAGGAGGGCGGGATACGCAGTATTTT.

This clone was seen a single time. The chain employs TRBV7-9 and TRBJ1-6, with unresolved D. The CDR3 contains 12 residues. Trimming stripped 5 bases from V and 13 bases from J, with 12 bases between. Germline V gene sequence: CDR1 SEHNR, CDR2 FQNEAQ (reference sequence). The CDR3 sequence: CASSPISGPLHF. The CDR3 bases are TGTGCCAGCAGCCCCATAAGTGGCCCCCTCCACTTT.

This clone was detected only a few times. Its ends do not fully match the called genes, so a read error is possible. The CDR3 loop is CASSPRGLVSSEQYF. CDR3 nucleotide sequence: TGTGCCAGCAGCCCACGGGGTTTGGTCTCCTCCGAGCAGTACTTC. V gene TRBV7-9 combines with J gene TRBJ2-7, with D tentatively TRBD2 (5 bases). CDR3 length equals 15 residues. The germline V gene encodes CDR1 SEHNR and CDR2 FQNEAQ (reference sequence).

The CDR3 here is CASSPAGPGGSPLHF. Here the CDR3 DNA reads TGTGCCAGCTCACCGGCTGGCCCGGGTGGGTCACCCCTCCACTTT. This sequence joins TRBV18 and TRBJ1-6; D remains ambiguous. Trimming pared 3 bases from V and 10 bases from J, leaving 16 bases between. Germline V lookup: CDR1 KGHSH, CDR2 LQKENI. The CDR3 spans 15 residues.

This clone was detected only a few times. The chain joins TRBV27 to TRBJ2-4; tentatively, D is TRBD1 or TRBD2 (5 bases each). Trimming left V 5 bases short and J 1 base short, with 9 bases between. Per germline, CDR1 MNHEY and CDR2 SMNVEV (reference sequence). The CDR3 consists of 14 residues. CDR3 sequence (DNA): TGTGCCAGCAGTCCCGAGGGGGCCAAAAACATTCAGTACTTC. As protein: CASSPEGAKNIQYF.

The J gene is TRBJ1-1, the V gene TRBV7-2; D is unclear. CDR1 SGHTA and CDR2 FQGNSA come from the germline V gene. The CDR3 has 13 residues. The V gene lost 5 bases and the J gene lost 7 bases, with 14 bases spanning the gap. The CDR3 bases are TGTGCCAGCAGCCGGGATCAAGGCGGTGAAGCTTTCTTT. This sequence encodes CASSRDQGGEAFF.

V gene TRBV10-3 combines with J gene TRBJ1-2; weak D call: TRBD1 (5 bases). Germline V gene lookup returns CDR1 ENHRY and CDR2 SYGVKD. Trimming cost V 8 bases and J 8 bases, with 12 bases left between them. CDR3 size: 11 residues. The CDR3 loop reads CAIWGEGGYTF. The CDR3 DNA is TGTGCCATCTGGGGGGAAGGCGGCTACACCTTC.

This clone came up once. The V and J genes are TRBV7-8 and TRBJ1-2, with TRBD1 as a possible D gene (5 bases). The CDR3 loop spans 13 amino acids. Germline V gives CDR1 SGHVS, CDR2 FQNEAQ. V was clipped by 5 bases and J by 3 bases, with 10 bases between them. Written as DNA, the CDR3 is TGTGCCAGCAGCCCCGGGACTGACTATGGCTACACCTTC. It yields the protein CASSPGTDYGYTF.

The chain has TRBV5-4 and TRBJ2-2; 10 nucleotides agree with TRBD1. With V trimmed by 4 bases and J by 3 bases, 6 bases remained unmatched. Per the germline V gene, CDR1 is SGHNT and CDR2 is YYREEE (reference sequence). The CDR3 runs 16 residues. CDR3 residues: CASSRGGTGDTGELFF. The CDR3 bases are TGTGCCAGCAGCCGGGGAGGGACAGGGGACACCGGGGAGCTGTTTTTT.

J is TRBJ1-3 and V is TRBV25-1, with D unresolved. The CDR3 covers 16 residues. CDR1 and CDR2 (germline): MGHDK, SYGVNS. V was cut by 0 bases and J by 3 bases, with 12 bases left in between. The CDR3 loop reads CASSEYVRKSGNTIYF. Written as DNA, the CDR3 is TGTGCCAGCAGTGAATATGTCAGGAAGAGTGGAAACACCATATATTTT.

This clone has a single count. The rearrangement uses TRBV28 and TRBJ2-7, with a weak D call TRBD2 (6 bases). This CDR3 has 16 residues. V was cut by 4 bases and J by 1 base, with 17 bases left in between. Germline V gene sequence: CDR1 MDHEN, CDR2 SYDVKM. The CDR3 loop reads CASSSADYRGSYEQYF. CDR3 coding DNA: TGTGCCAGCAGTTCCGCCGATTACCGGGGGTCCTACGAGCAGTACTTC.